This is a list of T cell receptor beta chains from one sample in a study of cytomegalovirus exposure and HLA in healthy donors. This table comes from immunoSEQ multiplex PCR, and its TCRdb copy is limited to in-frame clones, with some not included. The sample has more than 45,000 clones, roughly 80% seen once; the top ten hold roughly 1.5%. The material sequenced was PBMCs. Source of these receptors: a man aged 30 to 45 in good health and CMV-seronegative. CDR3s include the opening cysteine and the closing phenylalanine or tryptophan. The order of the fields is clone size, CDR3 length, D gene, V gene, J gene, CDR3 protein, CDR3 DNA. A D gene is named only where the DNA matches it firmly. The size field is filled for only some rows; it gives once, few, many or a size class.

few,14,TRBD1,TRBV6-1,TRBJ1-2,CAIGTALDLYGYTF,TGTGCCATTGGGACAGCTCTAGACCTCTATGGCTACACCTTC
-,16,-,TRBV4-1,TRBJ1-5,CASSQDYKGAGQPQHF,TGCGCCAGCAGCCAAGATTACAAAGGGGCTGGCCAGCCCCAGCATTTT
-,15,-,TRBV30,TRBJ1-4,CAWQDRYGGNEKLFF,TGTGCCTGGCAAGACAGGTACGGCGGGAATGAAAAACTGTTTTTT
-,16,TRBD1,TRBV7-9,TRBJ2-1,CASSSSRDRGWNEQFF,TGTGCCAGCAGCAGCTCCCGGGACAGGGGATGGAATGAGCAGTTCTTC
-,14,-,TRBV29-1,TRBJ1-1,CSVEAANSPTEAFF,TGCAGCGTTGAAGCGGCGAACAGCCCCACTGAAGCTTTCTTT
-,14,-,TRBV27,TRBJ1-1,CASSLSRGSTEAFF,TGTGCCAGCAGTTTATCGCGGGGGTCCACTGAAGCTTTCTTT
-,15,TRBD1,TRBV6-1,TRBJ2-2,CASGRTGEDFGELFF,TGTGCCAGCGGCAGGACAGGGGAAGACTTCGGGGAGCTGTTTTTT
few,14,TRBD1,TRBV2,TRBJ1-2,CASTLGQSRYGYTF,TGTGCCAGCACCCTGGGACAGAGCCGATATGGCTACACCTTC
-,15,-,TRBV30,TRBJ1-5,CAWSAGWTTNQPQHF,TGTGCCTGGAGTGCAGGTTGGACAACCAATCAGCCCCAGCATTTT
-,14,TRBD1,TRBV18,TRBJ1-1,CASSPKGQGTEAFF,TGTGCCAGCTCACCAAAGGGACAGGGCACTGAAGCTTTCTTT
once,11,-,TRBV9,TRBJ2-3,CASSQTDTQYF,TGTGCCAGCAGCCAGACAGATACGCAGTATTTT
-,15,-,TRBV15,TRBJ1-5,CATSRDIGVDQPQHF,TGTGCCACCAGCAGAGATATCGGGGTAGATCAGCCCCAGCATTTT
-,15,TRBD1,TRBV25-1,TRBJ2-3,CASSWGDRDPDTQYF,TGTGCCAGCAGTTGGGGGGACAGGGATCCAGATACGCAGTATTTT
-,16,-,TRBV5-1,TRBJ2-6,CASSLAADSGANVLTF,TGCGCCAGCAGCTTGGCCGCAGACTCTGGGGCCAACGTCCTGACTTTC
-,15,TRBD2,TRBV28,TRBJ2-3,CASSSTGTRLHTQYF,TGTGCCAGCAGTTCCACCGGGACTAGACTACATACGCAGTATTTT
-,17,TRBD2,TRBV15,TRBJ2-5,CATSRDLKGGSSETQYF,TGTGCCACCAGCAGAGATCTAAAAGGCGGGAGTTCAGAGACCCAGTACTTC
few,17,TRBD2,TRBV7-2,TRBJ2-5,CASSLAAGASGAKTQYF,TGTGCCAGCAGCTTAGCGGCCGGGGCTAGCGGGGCGAAGACCCAGTACTTC
-,16,TRBD1,TRBV4-1,TRBJ1-6,CASSPGQGRFGSPLHF,TGCGCCAGCAGCCCGGGACAGGGAAGGTTTGGATCACCCCTCCACTTT
few,13,-,TRBV19,TRBJ2-1,CASSALDNNEQFF,TGTGCCAGTAGTGCCCTAGATAACAATGAGCAGTTCTTC
-,13,-,TRBV18,TRBJ2-7,CASSPYSSYEQYF,TGTGCCAGCTCACCATACAGCTCCTACGAGCAGTACTTC
-,15,TRBD2,TRBV5-1,TRBJ2-5,CASSLAGGREETQYF,TGCGCCAGCAGCTTGGCGGGCGGGAGGGAGGAGACCCAGTACTTC
-,17,-,TRBV18,TRBJ1-4,CASSLERGSATNEKLFF,TGTGCCAGCTCACTCGAACGGGGGTCTGCAACTAATGAAAAACTGTTTTTT
-,14,-,TRBV7-6,TRBJ1-5,CASSLAAGDQPQHF,TGTGCCAGCAGCTTAGCGGCAGGGGATCAGCCCCAGCATTTT
-,18,TRBD2,TRBV6-8,TRBJ2-1,CASSYNPIWRGYLNEQFF,TGTGCCAGCAGTTACAACCCCATATGGCGGGGGTACCTCAATGAGCAGTTCTTC
-,16,TRBD2,TRBV7-3,TRBJ2-1,CASSPSGGNTYNEQFF,TGTGCCAGCAGTCCAAGCGGGGGGAACACCTACAATGAGCAGTTCTTC
-,15,-,TRBV18,TRBJ1-2,CASSPREGRDDGYTF,TGTGCCAGCTCACCAAGGGAGGGGCGCGATGATGGCTACACCTTC
-,14,TRBD1,TRBV30,TRBJ2-2,CAGGTGTNTGELFF,TGTGCCGGAGGGACAGGGACGAACACCGGGGAGCTGTTTTTT
-,15,-,TRBV7-6,TRBJ2-2,CASSLAGRNTGELFF,TGTGCCAGCAGCTTAGCGGGGCGGAACACCGGGGAGCTGTTTTTT
-,15,TRBD2,TRBV2,TRBJ2-5,CASSLAGGGQETQYF,TGTGCCAGCAGCTTAGCGGGGGGAGGCCAAGAGACCCAGTACTTC
-,16,TRBD1,TRBV5-4,TRBJ2-5,CASSLDPGTAQETQYF,TGTGCCAGCAGCTTGGACCCCGGGACAGCCCAAGAGACCCAGTACTTC
-,18,TRBD1,TRBV7-8,TRBJ1-5,CASSSGTGGSSGGQPQHF,TGTGCCAGCAGCTCCGGGACAGGGGGTTCGTCGGGTGGTCAGCCCCAGCATTTT
-,13,-,TRBV18,TRBJ1-1,CASSRGLETEAFF,TGTGCCAGCTCACGAGGGTTGGAGACTGAAGCTTTCTTT
-,15,TRBD1,TRBV9,TRBJ2-2,CASSAAGTVTGELFF,TGTGCCAGCAGCGCCGCCGGGACAGTCACCGGGGAGCTGTTTTTT
-,13,-,TRBV6-1,TRBJ1-4,CATQALNPEKLFF,TGTGCCACCCAGGCGTTAAATCCGGAAAAACTGTTTTTT
-,13,-,TRBV9,TRBJ2-3,CASSKDSLDTQYF,TGTGCCAGCAGCAAAGACAGTCTAGATACGCAGTATTTT
-,13,TRBD1,TRBV27,TRBJ1-2,CASSLQGAPGYTF,TGTGCCAGCAGTTTACAGGGGGCGCCTGGCTACACCTTC
once,19,TRBD1,TRBV28,TRBJ1-3,CASSSSHLDRNRSGNTIYF,TGTGCCAGCAGTTCTTCTCACCTGGACAGGAATCGCTCTGGAAACACCATATATTTT
-,13,-,TRBV5-1,TRBJ2-1,CASSLWSNNEQFF,TGCGCCAGCAGCTTGTGGAGTAACAATGAGCAGTTCTTC
-,18,TRBD1,TRBV7-9,TRBJ1-2,CASSLELGQAGGDYGYTF,TGTGCCAGCAGCTTAGAGCTTGGACAGGCAGGGGGTGACTATGGCTACACCTTC
once,13,-,TRBV6-1,TRBJ1-2,CASSENTFYGYTF,TGTGCCAGCAGTGAAAACACCTTCTATGGCTACACCTTC
-,17,TRBD2,TRBV11-2,TRBJ2-3,CASSLRSSGRSADTQYF,TGTGCCAGCAGCTTAAGATCTAGCGGGAGGTCGGCAGATACGCAGTATTTT
-,15,TRBD1,TRBV5-1,TRBJ1-1,CASSFSEGARDEAFF,TGCGCCAGCAGCTTTTCCGAGGGGGCGAGAGATGAAGCTTTCTTT
-,16,-,TRBV7-8,TRBJ1-5,CASATGTLGSNQPQHF,TGTGCCAGCGCCACCGGGACTCTCGGGAGCAATCAGCCCCAGCATTTT
-,14,TRBD2,TRBV7-9,TRBJ2-1,CASSPTGRETGQFF,TGTGCCAGCAGCCCCACCGGGCGGGAGACGGGGCAGTTCTTC
-,15,TRBD1,TRBV7-9,TRBJ1-1,CASSPAQGMNTEAFF,TGTGCCAGCAGCCCCGCACAGGGGATGAACACTGAAGCTTTCTTT
-,14,TRBD1,TRBV2,TRBJ1-2,CASSGQLTGDGYTF,TGTGCCAGCAGCGGACAACTGACAGGGGATGGCTACACCTTC
-,16,TRBD2,TRBV4-1,TRBJ2-1,CASSPALAGAYNEQFF,TGCGCCAGCAGCCCAGCGCTAGCGGGAGCGTACAATGAGCAGTTCTTC
-,13,-,TRBV28,TRBJ1-1,CASRLLMNTEAFF,TGTGCCAGCAGGTTACTTATGAACACTGAAGCTTTCTTT
-,18,TRBD1,TRBV28,TRBJ1-2,CASRLSGTGVVANYGYTF,TGTGCCAGCAGGCTATCAGGGACAGGGGTAGTGGCTAACTATGGCTACACCTTC
once,15,TRBD1,TRBV5-1,TRBJ2-3,CASSWGTGVRDTQYF,TGCGCCAGCAGCTGGGGGACAGGGGTAAGAGATACGCAGTATTTT
once,15,-,TRBV4-1,TRBJ1-2,CASSQLAVGNDGYTF,TGCGCCAGCAGCCAATTGGCAGTGGGCAATGATGGCTACACCTTC